The TCR beta chain described here comes from a study of T cell responses to AZD1222 COVID-19 vaccine. Produced via immunoSEQ multiplex PCR; TCRdb's table is partial and in-frame only. The table has 80,000 to 90,000 clones, under 95% seen once; the top ten hold less than 3.5%. The junction had 18 bases not matched to a gene; V was cut back by 0 bases and J by 16 bases. CDR1 and CDR2 from the germline V gene are LGHDT and YNNKEL (reference sequence). This CDR3 comprises 17 residues. The genes are TRBV3-1 (or the pseudogene TRBV3-2) and TRBJ2-4; TRBD2 aligns across 10 bases. The sequence came from an adult in good health. The starting material was peripheral blood, obtained on day 0 of AZD1222 vaccination. CDR3 in DNA: TGTGCCAGCAGCCAAGATGTATATTTCGGAGCGGGGGGGCGACCCTACTTC. Its protein is CASSQDVYFGAGGRPYF.